A single sample is the source of the 8 T cell receptor beta chains below, sequenced in a study of T-cell memory formation after mild COVID-19. From the 5' RACE reads, TCRdb called clonotypes with MiXCR, one entry per CDR3 protein. The data contain roughly 480,000 distinct CDR3 sequences, 20% to 30% of them singletons. What was sequenced was PBMCs or a T cell subset sorted from them (not recorded which). The receptors stem from an adult woman who had mild COVID-19 (a few samples of this study predate the infection). Cell type and time point are not known.

This chain connects TRBV6-2 or TRBV6-3 to TRBJ2-5, with 7 bases fitting TRBD2. This CDR3 has 14 amino acids. V shed 6 bases and J 4 bases; nucleotides not matched to a gene: 8. Per germline, CDR1 MNHEY and CDR2 SVGEGT. CDR3 protein: CASRRLAGGETQYF. CDR3 nucleotide sequence: TGTGCCAGCAGGAGACTAGCTGGCGGAGAGACCCAGTACTTC.

This clonotype was seen only a few times. The V and J genes are TRBV24-1 and TRBJ2-6; D unclear. The V end lost 3 bases, the J end lost 0 bases, and 8 bases lay between the germline ends. Germline-derived CDR1 and CDR2 are KGHDR and SFDVKD. This CDR3 is built from 16 residues. The DNA for the CDR3 is TGTGCCACCAGTGATCCGGAACCCTCTGGGGCCAACGTCCTGACTTTC. Translated, it gives CATSDPEPSGANVLTF.

This chain links TRBV6-6 with TRBJ2-1; tentatively, D is TRBD2 (6 bases). The CDR3 loop spans 17 amino acids. Trimming took off 2 bases at V and 3 bases at J, with 17 bases between the two ends. CDR1 is MNHNY and CDR2 is SVGAGI in the germline V gene (reference sequence). The CDR3 protein is CASSYPWGSGVYNEQFF. In DNA form, the CDR3 reads TGTGCCAGCAGTTACCCGTGGGGTAGCGGAGTCTACAATGAGCAGTTCTTC.

This clonotype appeared a few times. The CDR3 is CARPHEKVDPADTQYF. CDR3 bases: TGTGCCAGACCTCACGAAAAGGTTGACCCGGCAGATACGCAGTATTTT. The rearrangement joins TRBV2 to TRBJ2-3; D not certain. V was trimmed by 9 bases and J by 4 bases, leaving 23 bases between them. Germline V gives CDR1 SNHLY, CDR2 FYNNEI. This CDR3 region has 16 residues.

The chain has TRBV7-9 and TRBJ2-1; the match to TRBD2 covers 8 bases. This CDR3 has 15 amino acids. Germline CDR1 reads SEHNR; CDR2 reads FQNEAQ (reference sequence). V was clipped by 7 bases and J by 5 bases; unmatched bases: 10. The CDR3 reads CASTPGGDPNNEQFF. The DNA for the CDR3 is TGTGCCAGCACCCCGGGGGGGGACCCAAACAATGAGCAGTTCTTC. The full variable domain, with the rest looked up from reference TRBV7-9 and TRBJ2-1, is DTGVSQNPRHKITKRGQNVTFRCDPISEHNRLYWYRQTLGQGPEFLTYFQNEAQLEKSRLLSDRFSAERPKGSFSTLEIQRTEQGDSAMYLCASTPGGDPNNEQFFGPGTRLTVL.

The chain employs TRBV28 and TRBJ1-1; 8 bases are shared with TRBD1. This CDR3 spans 12 amino acids. Germline CDR1 and CDR2: MDHEN and SYDVKM. V gave up 3 bases and J gave up 11 bases; unmatched junction bases: 5. In DNA form, the CDR3 reads TGTGCCAGCAGTTTTTTAGGACAGGGTGCTTTCTTT. It translates to CASSFLGQGAFF.

The sample holds many counts of this clonotype. The chain couples TRBV7-8 to TRBJ1-1, with unresolved D. Per the germline V gene, CDR1 is SGHVS and CDR2 is FQNEAQ. The length of the CDR3 is 13 residues. V was clipped by 1 base and J by 0 bases, with 3 bases between them. CDR3 nucleotides: TGTGCCAGCAGCTTAGTTATGAACACTGAAGCTTTCTTT. Translated, it gives CASSLVMNTEAFF. Full variable domain (rest looked up from reference TRBV7-8 and TRBJ1-1): GAGVSQSPRYKVAKRGQDVALRCDPISGHVSLFWYQQALGQGPEFLTYFQNEAQLDKSGLPSDRFFAERPEGSVSTLKIQRTQQEDSAVYLCASSLVMNTEAFFGQGTRLTVV.

V gene TRBV12-3 or TRBV12-4 combines with J gene TRBJ2-7; D remains ambiguous. V was trimmed by 5 bases and J by 7 bases, leaving 15 bases between them. This CDR3 region has 13 residues. The DNA for the CDR3 is TGTGCCAGCAGTACTACATCAACGCGGGAGCAGTACTTC. Protein product: CASSTTSTREQYF.